Listed below are T cell receptor beta chains from one sample, sequenced in a study of control samples from healthy donors and cancer patients. Method: immunoSEQ multiplex PCR; TCRdb's copy keeps in-frame clones and lacks some. The sample features 150,000 to 200,000 clones, with less than 2.5% in its top ten. The sample taken for sequencing was blood. The receptors originated from a woman in her twenties or thirties in good health. CDR3s include the opening cysteine and the closing phenylalanine or tryptophan. The D gene is left open where the match is weak.

d_call	v_call	j_call	cdr3_nt	cdr3_aa
.	TRBV5-1	TRBJ2-7	TGCGCCAGCAGTGGACTAACCTACGAGCAGTACTTC	CASSGLTYEQYF
.	TRBV7-9	TRBJ1-4	TGTGCCAGCAGCGCCCAACAGGGAACTAATGAAAAACTGTTTTTT	CASSAQQGTNEKLFF
.	TRBV3-1/TRBV3-2	TRBJ1-2	TGTGCCAGCAGCCAAAGGGGAGACTATGGCTACACCTTC	CASSQRGDYGYTF
.	TRBV5-1	TRBJ1-3	TGCGCCAGCAGCTTGAGTGGGCAAAACACCATATATTTT	CASSLSGQNTIYF
.	TRBV10-3	TRBJ1-4	TGTGCCACCGCGACAGGACATGAAAAACTGTTTTTT	CATATGHEKLFF
.	TRBV27	TRBJ1-6	TGTGCCGTACGGGGCGGGGGCAGCTATAATTCACCCCTCCACTTT	CAVRGGGSYNSPLHF
.	TRBV30	TRBJ1-2	TGTGCCTGGAGGGACCGACCTACCTATGGCTACACCTTC	CAWRDRPTYGYTF
.	TRBV7-8	TRBJ2-2	TGTGCCAGCAGCTTTACGACCGGGGAGCTGTTTTTT	CASSFTTGELFF
TRBD2	TRBV6-2/TRBV6-3	TRBJ2-7	TGTGCCAGCAGGTACATGACTAGCGGTACATACGAGCAGTACTTC	CASRYMTSGTYEQYF
.	TRBV11-2	TRBJ2-7	TGTGCCAGCACCCCCCAGGGGGGGAACGAGAGGGAGCAGTACTTC	CASTPQGGNEREQYF
.	TRBV28	TRBJ1-1	TGTGCCAGCAGGGGGGTGGGTAGCCCGGCTTTCTTT	CASRGVGSPAFF
.	TRBV30	TRBJ1-5	TGTGCCTGGTCGTGGGGTCGCAATCAGCCCCAGCATTTT	CAWSWGRNQPQHF
TRBD1	TRBV28	TRBJ1-2	TGTGCCAGCAGTTCGAGTTACAGGGGTGGCTACACCTTC	CASSSSYRGGYTF
.	TRBV28	TRBJ1-4	TGTGCCAGCAGTTTCCCGGATGGGGATGAAAAACTGTTTTTT	CASSFPDGDEKLFF
TRBD1	TRBV7-8	TRBJ1-1	TGTGCCAGCAGCGCCAGACAGGGTGACACTGAAGCTTTCTTT	CASSARQGDTEAFF
.	TRBV5-1	TRBJ2-5	TGCGCCAGCAGCACCCCCAGGGCCCACCAAGAGACCCAGTACTTC	CASSTPRAHQETQYF
TRBD2	TRBV6-1	TRBJ2-3	TGTGCCAGCAGTGAAGAGGGCGGGGGAACAGATACGCAGTATTTT	CASSEEGGGTDTQYF
TRBD1	TRBV19	TRBJ1-4	TGTGCCAGTACCCCGGGACAGAGTAATGAAAAACTGTTTTTT	CASTPGQSNEKLFF
.	TRBV28	TRBJ2-1	TGTGCCAGCATGACCGGTAGGATCACACCTAGCGATGAGCAGTTCTTC	CASMTGRITPSDEQFF
.	TRBV6-5	TRBJ1-1	TGTGCCAGCAGGGGACTTAGGAACACTGAAGCTTTCTTT	CASRGLRNTEAFF
.	TRBV28	TRBJ1-1	TGTGCCAGCAGTTTCCCGGGCCCGGGGGGCACTGAAGCTTTCTTT	CASSFPGPGGTEAFF
TRBD1	TRBV6-5	TRBJ1-4	TGTGCCAGCAGTTACTCGGGACAGTACAATGAAAAACTGTTTTTT	CASSYSGQYNEKLFF
TRBD2	TRBV18	TRBJ2-3	TGTGCCAGCTCCCCGAATAGCGGGGGAGATACGCAGTATTTT	CASSPNSGGDTQYF
TRBD2	TRBV12-5	TRBJ2-5	TGTGCTAGTGGTTTGCCCGCCCTAGCGGGGGGCCGCCACTATCAAGAGACCCAGTACTTC	CASGLPALAGGRHYQETQYF
.	TRBV6-4	TRBJ2-1	TGTGCCAGCAGTGTAGTAGGGGCAGGTCACAATGAGCAGTTCTTC	CASSVVGAGHNEQFF
.	TRBV9	TRBJ1-3	TGTGCCAGCAGCGTAGGGGAGGGTACTTATGGAAACACCATATATTTT	CASSVGEGTYGNTIYF
.	TRBV7-3	TRBJ1-1	TGTGCCAGCAGCCCTGACAGTTACACTGAAGCTTTCTTT	CASSPDSYTEAFF
TRBD1	TRBV28	TRBJ1-1	TGTGCCAGCAGTTCGGGGACAGGGCTAAACACTGAAGCTTTCTTT	CASSSGTGLNTEAFF
TRBD2	TRBV4-2	TRBJ2-7	TGTGCCAGCAGCGCACTAGCGGAGCGAGTCTACGAGCAGTACTTC	CASSALAERVYEQYF
TRBD1	TRBV11-3	TRBJ2-3	TGTGCCAGCAGCCACCACAGGGGATCTTGGTTTCAAACGCAGTATTTT	CASSHHRGSWFQTQYF
.	TRBV7-9	TRBJ1-1	TGTGCCAGCAGCGCTACAGGGAATGAGGCTTTCTTT	CASSATGNEAFF
TRBD1	TRBV5-1	TRBJ1-6	TGCGCCAGTACACAGGGGGGATACTCCTATAATTCACCCCTCCACTTT	CASTQGGYSYNSPLHF
.	TRBV10-3	TRBJ1-3	TGTGCCAGTCAGACAGGACGGGACACCATATATTTT	CASQTGRDTIYF
.	TRBV28	TRBJ1-4	TGTGCCAGCACCGGGACACTACAGGAAAAACTGTTTTTT	CASTGTLQEKLFF
.	TRBV5-1	TRBJ1-1	TGCGCCAGCAGTATAGGGTTGACGATCCCTGAAGCTTTCTTT	CASSIGLTIPEAFF
.	TRBV3-1/TRBV3-2	TRBJ2-2	TGTGCCAGCAGCCAAGTAAAGTCAACACCGAACACCGGGGAGCTGTTTTTT	CASSQVKSTPNTGELFF
.	TRBV6-5	TRBJ1-3	TGTGCCAGCAGTAAGACACCTTTTGGGGGAAACACCATATATTTT	CASSKTPFGGNTIYF